The 4 T cell receptor beta chains below were found in one sample sequenced in a study of blood T cell repertoires in COVID-19. TCRdb keeps only in-frame clones here, not all; method: immunoSEQ multiplex PCR. This sample carries some 58,000 clones, 90% of them seen once, and the ten largest clones take approximately 6.2%. Sequencing was done on a sample of peripheral blood. The receptors come from a man between 40 and 49 years old with acute or convalescent COVID-19.

The chain recombines TRBV3-1 (or the pseudogene TRBV3-2) with TRBJ2-7, with 9 bases lining up with TRBD2. V shed 9 bases, J shed 4 bases, and the junction held 16 bases outside the gene matches. This CDR3 spans 16 amino acids. The V gene's germline CDR1 is LGHDT and CDR2 YNNKEL (reference sequence). This CDR3 is CASSSVSGSRWYEQYF. The CDR3 nucleotides are TGTGCCAGTAGTTCCGTTAGCGGGAGTAGGTGGTACGAGCAGTACTTC.

This chain uses TRBV7-2 with TRBJ1-6; 7 positions agree with TRBD1. The germline V gene has CDR1 SGHTA and CDR2 FQGNSA. The CDR3 has 17 amino acids. V trimming: 1 base; J trimming: 10 bases; junction bases outside the gene matches: 13. The CDR3 loop is CASSLGKGGGLGSPLHF. Written as DNA, the CDR3 is TGTGCCAGCAGCTTAGGAAAAGGAGGGGGCTTAGGGTCACCCCTCCACTTT.

The chain links TRBV15 to TRBJ1-2; D perhaps matches TRBD1 (6 bases). The CDR3 has 15 residues. V was trimmed by 3 bases and J by 2 bases, leaving 13 bases between them. In germline, CDR1 is LNHNV, CDR2 YYDKDF (reference sequence). The CDR3 DNA reads as TGTGCCACCAGCAGGGGGGGGCGAGGCAACTATGGCTACACCTTC. It is translated as CATSRGGRGNYGYTF.

This clone came up once. The J gene is TRBJ1-2, the V gene TRBV25-1, with unresolved D. The V gene lost 1 base and the J gene lost 6 bases, with 15 bases spanning the gap. This CDR3 comprises 15 residues. The germline CDR1 and CDR2 sequences are MGHDK and SYGVNS. The CDR3 protein is CASSELGSFLHGYTF. As DNA, the CDR3 is TGTGCCAGCAGTGAATTGGGCAGCTTCCTCCATGGCTACACCTTC.